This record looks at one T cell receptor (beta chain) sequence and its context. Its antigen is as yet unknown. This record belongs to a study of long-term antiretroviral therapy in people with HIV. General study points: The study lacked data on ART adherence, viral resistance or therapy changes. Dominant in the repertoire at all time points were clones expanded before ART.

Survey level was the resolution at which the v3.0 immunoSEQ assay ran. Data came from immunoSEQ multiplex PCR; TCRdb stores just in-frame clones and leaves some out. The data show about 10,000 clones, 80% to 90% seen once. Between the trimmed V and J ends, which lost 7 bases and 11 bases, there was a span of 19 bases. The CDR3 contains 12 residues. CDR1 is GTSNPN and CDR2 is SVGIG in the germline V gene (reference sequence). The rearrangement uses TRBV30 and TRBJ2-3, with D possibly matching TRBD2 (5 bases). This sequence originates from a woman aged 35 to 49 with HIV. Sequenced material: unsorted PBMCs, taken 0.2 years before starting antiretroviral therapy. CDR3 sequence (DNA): TGTGCCTTTCAACCCGGAGGTCAAATGCAGTATTTT. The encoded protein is CAFQPGGQMQYF.